The 18 T cell receptor beta chains given below trace back to one sample, sequenced in a study of a mutant IDH1 vaccine in newly diagnosed glioma. Clones were sequenced by immunoSEQ multiplex PCR, and TCRdb holds only the in-frame ones, with some missing. The table has 60,000 to 75,000 clones, around 74% seen once. Sample time point: baseline, week 1 (first vaccination visit). Indicated treatment: pre-vaccination baseline after standard-of-care therapy. This specimen consisted of PBMCs, obtained from a glioma patient treated with radiotherapy, temozolomide or both. These receptors were taken from a man aged 50-59 years with glioma.

This chain links TRBV19 with TRBJ1-2, with 9 bases aligning to TRBD1. CDR1 LNHDA and CDR2 SQIVND come from the germline V gene (reference sequence). This CDR3 spans 17 amino acids. V was pared by 7 bases and J by 5 bases, with 17 bases of the junction left unmatched. The CDR3 sequence is CASTLSMGQGLRYGYTF. The CDR3 nucleotides are TGTGCCAGTACCCTCTCTATGGGACAGGGCCTGCGGTATGGCTACACCTTC.

V gene TRBV10-2 combines with J gene TRBJ1-3; no clear D. CDR1 WSHSY and CDR2 SAAADI come from the germline V gene. The ends were cut back, 7 bases at V and 7 bases at J, with 8 bases in the middle. The CDR3 consists of 11 residues. CDR3 nucleotide sequence: TGCGCCAGCACCCCGGACAACACCATATATTTT. Protein: CASTPDNTIYF.

This sequence joins TRBV14 and TRBJ1-2, with D unclear. Trimming left V 4 bases short and J 0 bases short, with 15 bases between. The CDR3 is 16 amino acids. CDR1 and CDR2 (germline): SGHDN, FVKESK. The CDR3 loop reads CASSPMVGRANYGYTF. CDR3 in DNA: TGTGCCAGCAGCCCCATGGTGGGAAGGGCTAACTATGGCTACACCTTC.

The V call is TRBV27, the J call TRBJ1-2, with a weak D call TRBD1 (6 bases). The CDR3 is made up of 14 amino acids. Germline CDR1 MNHEY, CDR2 SMNVEV (reference sequence). Between the trimmed V and J ends, which lost 2 bases and 7 bases, there was a span of 14 bases. CDR3 in amino acids: CASSLNPRGGGYTF. The CDR3 region has the DNA TGTGCCAGCAGTTTAAATCCCAGGGGCGGTGGCTACACCTTC.

The rearrangement uses TRBV29-1 and TRBJ1-1; D may be TRBD1 (6 bases). V lost 5 bases and J lost 1, with 8 bases in between. The CDR3 loop spans 12 amino acids. Germline CDR1 reads SQVTM; CDR2 reads ANQGSEA. The CDR3 spells CSVSTGNTEAFF. The CDR3 region has the DNA TGCAGCGTTTCGACAGGGAACACTGAAGCTTTCTTT.

The chain has TRBV30 and TRBJ2-1; D unclear. CDR1 GTSNPN and CDR2 SVGIG come from the germline V gene (reference sequence). This CDR3 contains 13 residues. Trimming stripped 4 bases from V and 14 bases from J, with 21 bases between. The CDR3 nucleotides read TGTGCCTGGAAATCGGGCGGACCTTCGAGCAAGTTCTTC. Translation gives CAWKSGGPSSKFF.

This clone was detected only a few times. V usage is TRBV10-3 and J usage is TRBJ1-1; 9 bases line up with TRBD1. The CDR3 has 14 residues. After removal of 4 bases from V and 6 bases from J, the junction contained 6 bases not matched to a gene. The germline V gene has CDR1 ENHRY and CDR2 SYGVKD. The CDR3 bases are TGTGCCATCAGTGCGGGACAGGGTGTCCCTGAAGCTTTCTTT. It translates to CAISAGQGVPEAFF.

This clone was found a few times. The chain combines TRBV5-4 with TRBJ1-1, with D hard to call. This CDR3 contains 14 residues. Trimming pared 4 bases from V and 1 base from J, leaving 11 bases between. CDR1 is SGHNT and CDR2 is YYREEE in the germline V gene (reference sequence). The CDR3 nucleotides read TGTGCCAGCAGCCCTAGGACGGGGAACACTGAAGCTTTCTTT. Protein product: CASSPRTGNTEAFF.

This chain links TRBV15 with TRBJ2-1; TRBD1 aligns across 10 bases. This CDR3 comprises 15 residues. CDR1 LNHNV and CDR2 YYDKDF come from the germline V gene (reference sequence). After removal of 1 base from V and 9 bases from J, the junction contained 6 bases not matched to a gene. The DNA of the CDR3 is TGTGCCACCAGCAGAGGACAGGGGGCGTGGGGTGAGCAGTTCTTC. Translation gives CATSRGQGAWGEQFF.

This chain joins TRBV7-9 and TRBJ2-7; tentatively, D is TRBD1 or TRBD2 (5 bases each). V gave up 5 bases and J gave up 4 bases, with 15 bases separating them. Per the germline V gene, CDR1 is SEHNR and CDR2 is FQNEAQ (reference sequence). The CDR3 has 14 amino acids. This CDR3 reads CASSPRGRSYEQYF. CDR3 DNA sequence: TGTGCCAGCAGCCCTCGGGGCCGTTCTTACGAGCAGTACTTC. Supplemented by reference TRBV7-9 and TRBJ2-7, the full variable domain reads DTGVSQNPRHKITKRGQNVTFRCDPISEHNRLYWYRQTLGQGPEFLTYFQNEAQLEKSRLLSDRFSAERPKGSFSTLEIQRTEQGDSAMYLCASSPRGRSYEQYFGPGTRLTVT.

The chain carries TRBV2 and TRBJ1-4; D remains ambiguous. The CDR3 has 15 residues. CDR1 is SNHLY and CDR2 is FYNNEI in the germline V gene. The V and J ends lost 5 bases and 6 bases respectively, with 16 bases between them. DNA of the CDR3: TGTGCCAGCAGTCCTCATAGGGAGGGTGATGAAAAACTGTTTTTT. Amino acids: CASSPHREGDEKLFF.

The chain recombines TRBV28 with TRBJ1-2; D gene ambiguous. This CDR3 contains 12 residues. The germline V and J ends were trimmed by 5 bases and 3 bases, with 7 bases remaining between them. CDR1 and CDR2 (germline): MDHEN, SYDVKM. The CDR3 reads CASSLRHYGYTF. DNA of the CDR3: TGTGCCAGCAGTCTACGGCACTATGGCTACACCTTC.

The rearrangement links TRBV20-1 to TRBJ1-2, with D unresolved. The CDR3 loop spans 10 amino acids. Deletions cut 6 bases from V and 7 bases from J, with 9 bases between. The germline V gene encodes CDR1 DFQATT and CDR2 SNEGSKA (reference sequence). CDR3 sequence reads: CSAKDGGYTF. CDR3 DNA: TGCAGTGCGAAGGATGGTGGCTACACCTTC.

This clone has just one count. The V gene is TRBV6-5, the J gene TRBJ2-7; D might be TRBD1 (6 bases). Germline CDR1 reads MNHEY; CDR2 reads SVGAGI. This CDR3 spans 13 amino acids. The V gene lost 6 bases and the J gene lost 7 bases, with 16 bases spanning the gap. The CDR3 nucleotides read TGTGCCAGCAGGCTTGGACAGAGGGAGGAGCAGTACTTC. Protein: CASRLGQREEQYF.

The V and J genes are TRBV5-4 and TRBJ2-7; 12 nucleotides align to TRBD2. This CDR3 is built from 19 residues. J was trimmed by 2 bases and V by 0 bases; bases with no gene match: 12. Germline V gene data show CDR1 as SGHNT and CDR2 as YYREEE (reference sequence). CDR3 DNA sequence: TGTGCCAGCAGCTTGGGTACCTTACTAGCGGGGGGTCCTCCCTACGAGCAGTACTTC. Protein sequence: CASSLGTLLAGGPPYEQYF.

The chain uses TRBV7-2 and TRBJ1-3; no reliable D call. The V end lost 2 bases, the J end lost 0 bases, and 8 bases lay between the germline ends. The CDR3 loop spans 15 amino acids. The germline V gene encodes CDR1 SGHTA and CDR2 FQGNSA. The DNA of the CDR3 is TGTGCCAGCAGCTTACAGCTCTCCTCTGGAAACACCATATATTTT. Translating gives CASSLQLSSGNTIYF.

This chain connects TRBV27 to TRBJ2-6; 7 bases align to TRBD1. V was clipped by 6 bases and J by 4 bases; unmatched bases: 6. This CDR3 has 15 amino acids. Germline CDR1 and CDR2: MNHEY and SMNVEV (reference sequence). This CDR3 reads CASSQRGRGANVLTF. CDR3 in DNA: TGTGCCAGCAGCCAGAGGGGGCGAGGGGCCAACGTCCTGACTTTC.

This clone was counted only a few times. The chain carries TRBV7-8 and TRBJ2-7; tentative D call: TRBD1 (5 bases). The germline CDR1 and CDR2 sequences are SGHVS and FQNEAQ. V lost 5 bases to trimming and J lost 3 bases, with 20 bases between them. This CDR3 region has 16 residues. CDR3 sequence reads: CASSPNWQGNSYEQYF. In DNA form, the CDR3 reads TGTGCCAGCAGCCCGAATTGGCAGGGAAACAGCTACGAGCAGTACTTC.